The T cell receptor beta chain described here comes from a study of blood T cell repertoires in COVID-19. Study in general: Italy, Spain and the United States were the sources of the convalescent and acute COVID-19 samples. T cells, B-cell-depleted T cells, or PBMCs supplied cDNA or gDNA.

In the original processing: Amplification of reference gene primers was used by the study to estimate nucleated cell counts. Sequencing was performed with immunoSEQ multiplex PCR; in TCRdb, only in-frame clones are kept and a portion is missing. That table supplies the V and J calls and clone size; D and trimming were determined from the DNA. The repertoire holds 300,000 to 400,000 clones, roughly 90% seen once, with roughly 2.9% in the top ten. The Seattle site enrolled patients during active infection and followed them longitudinally. V shed 4 bases and J shed 7 bases, with 17 bases lying between them. Germline V gene sequence: CDR1 MNHEY, CDR2 SMNVEV (reference sequence). This CDR3 region has 15 residues.

The material sequenced was peripheral blood. This rearrangement joins TRBV27 to TRBJ1-5; D remains ambiguous. The clonotype comes from a woman in her 30s with COVID-19, enrolled during active disease. CDR3 loop: CASSSLSGLWQPQHF. DNA for the CDR3: TGTGCCAGCAGTTCCTTGTCGGGGTTATGGCAGCCCCAGCATTTT.